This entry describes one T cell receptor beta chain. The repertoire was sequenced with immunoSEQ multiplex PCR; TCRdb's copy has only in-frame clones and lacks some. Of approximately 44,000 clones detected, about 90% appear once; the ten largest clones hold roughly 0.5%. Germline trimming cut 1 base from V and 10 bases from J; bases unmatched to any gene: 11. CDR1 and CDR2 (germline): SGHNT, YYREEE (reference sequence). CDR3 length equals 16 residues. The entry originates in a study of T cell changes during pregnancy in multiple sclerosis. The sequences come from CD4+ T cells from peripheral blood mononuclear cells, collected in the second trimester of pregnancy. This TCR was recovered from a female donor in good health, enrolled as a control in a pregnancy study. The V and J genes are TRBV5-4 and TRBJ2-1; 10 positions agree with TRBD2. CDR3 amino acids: CASSLKLSGGAEEQFF. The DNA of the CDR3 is TGTGCCAGCAGCTTGAAGTTAAGCGGGGGGGCAGAGGAGCAGTTCTTC.